This T cell receptor beta chain was recorded in a study of metastatic and nonmetastatic thyroid tumors. Study-wide context: Peripheral blood and tumor or nodule samples from malignant and benign thyroid patients were compared.

Patients had received no treatment of any kind before thyroid surgery. Regarding this clone: With a much larger clone just one base away, this may be a read error.

Per germline, CDR1 WSHSY and CDR2 SAAADI. V gave up 7 bases and J gave up 2 bases, with 14 bases separating them. The CDR3 has 14 residues. Authors' processing steps: What underpinned the distant-metastasis classifier for papillary thyroid cancer was the set of CDR3 differences across clinicopathological groups. TCRdb re-called the PCR reads with MiXCR. Clone size and V and J calls follow TCRdb, not the original study. The profile shows about 25,000 clones, less than 25% of them singletons. The sequencing input was blood. The receptor's source is a male donor with papillary thyroid cancer or a benign thyroid nodule (not recorded which). Some clones in this sample may be carry-over from other donors' samples. The V call is TRBV10-2, the J call TRBJ1-1; no clear D gene. CDR3 amino acids: CASIAGRENTEAFF. CDR3 DNA sequence: TGCGCCAGCATCGCAGGTAGGGAAAACACTGAAGCTTTCTTT.